The sequence of this TCR beta chain was determined in a study of control samples from healthy donors and cancer patients (dated by TCRdb to about 2020). The library relied on the immunoSEQ multiplex PCR assay. Imported from immuneACCESS, the table was reduced by TCRdb to in-frame sequences with V and J called. These copies leave out some clones; in studies compared against another copy, an unresolved V gene accounts for under half, and the cause of the remainder is not known. Present in this sample are 170,000 or so clones, around 95% of which were seen just once. 8.5% of the sample is in the top ten clones. CDR1 and CDR2, looked up from the germline V gene, are SGHRS and YFSETQ. The junction shows trimming of 6 bases on V and 6 bases on J, and the gene matches do not reach 10 bases of it. Measured from the cysteine to the phenylalanine, the CDR3 is 15 residues long. Of all the DNA, just the CDR3 is kept, 45 bases in frame from base 1.

A single count supports this clone. This receptor's antigen is unknown. Qualities for individual bases were not recorded, and no much larger clone is one base off. The clonotype comes from a woman in her 40s in good health. Material: blood. The chain is made from TRBV5-1 and TRBJ1-4, and 8 junction bases match TRBD1. The DNA reads as follows: TGCGCCAGCACCCCATCCGGGACAGGAGATGAAAAACTGTTTTTT. Translated, this gives CASTPSGTGDEKLFF.